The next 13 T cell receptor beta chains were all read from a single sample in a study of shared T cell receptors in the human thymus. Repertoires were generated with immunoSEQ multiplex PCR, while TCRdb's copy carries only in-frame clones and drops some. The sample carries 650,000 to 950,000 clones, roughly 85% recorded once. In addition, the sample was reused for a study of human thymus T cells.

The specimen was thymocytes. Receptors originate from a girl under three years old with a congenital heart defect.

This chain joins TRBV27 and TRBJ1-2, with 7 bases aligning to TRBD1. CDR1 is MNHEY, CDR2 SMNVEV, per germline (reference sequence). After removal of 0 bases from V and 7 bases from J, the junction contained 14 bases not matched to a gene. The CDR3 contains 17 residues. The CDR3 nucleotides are TGTGCCAGCAGTTTATCTGGGATGACAGGGTATATTCCTGGCTACACCTTC. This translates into CASSLSGMTGYIPGYTF.

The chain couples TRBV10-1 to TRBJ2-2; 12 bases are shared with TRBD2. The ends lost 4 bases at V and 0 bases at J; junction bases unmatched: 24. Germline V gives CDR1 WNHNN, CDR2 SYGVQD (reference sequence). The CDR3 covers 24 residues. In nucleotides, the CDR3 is TGCGCCAGCAGTGGTCCCCCCCCCACTAGCGGGGGGTCAGCGGGGTCATCGAACACCGGGGAGCTGTTTTTT. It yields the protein CASSGPPPTSGGSAGSSNTGELFF.

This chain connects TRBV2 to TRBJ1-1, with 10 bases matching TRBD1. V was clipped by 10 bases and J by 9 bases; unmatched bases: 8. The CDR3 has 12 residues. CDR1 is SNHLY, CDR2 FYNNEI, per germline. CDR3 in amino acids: CATRRQGAKAFF. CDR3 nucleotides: TGTGCCACCCGCCGACAGGGGGCAAAAGCTTTCTTT.

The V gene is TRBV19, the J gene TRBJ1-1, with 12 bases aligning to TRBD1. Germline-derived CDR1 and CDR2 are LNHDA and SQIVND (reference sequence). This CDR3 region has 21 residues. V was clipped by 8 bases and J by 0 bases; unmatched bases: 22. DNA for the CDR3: TGTGCCAGTTGGCCAGTTGGTAGGAGGGACAGGGGGCCGTCCATGAACACTGAAGCTTTCTTT. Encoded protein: CASWPVGRRDRGPSMNTEAFF.

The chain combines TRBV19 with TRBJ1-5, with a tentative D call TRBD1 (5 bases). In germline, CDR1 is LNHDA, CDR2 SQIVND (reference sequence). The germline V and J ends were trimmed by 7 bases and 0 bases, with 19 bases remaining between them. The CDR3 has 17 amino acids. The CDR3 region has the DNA TGTGCCAGTAACTCCCGTGGGGGGAAATATAGCAATCAGCCCCAGCATTTT. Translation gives CASNSRGGKYSNQPQHF.

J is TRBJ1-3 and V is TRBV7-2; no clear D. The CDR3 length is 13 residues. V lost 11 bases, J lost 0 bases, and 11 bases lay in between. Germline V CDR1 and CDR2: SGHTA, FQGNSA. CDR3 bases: TGTGCCGTCACGACATTCTCTGGAAACACCATATATTTT. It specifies CAVTTFSGNTIYF.

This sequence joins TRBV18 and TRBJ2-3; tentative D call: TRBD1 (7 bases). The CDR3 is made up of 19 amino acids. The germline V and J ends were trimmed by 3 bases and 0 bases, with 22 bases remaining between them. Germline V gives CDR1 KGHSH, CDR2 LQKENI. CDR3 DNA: TGTGCCAGCTCACCTTCTTCGAGGAGGGGGCCAGAAAGCACAGATACGCAGTATTTT. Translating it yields CASSPSSRRGPESTDTQYF.

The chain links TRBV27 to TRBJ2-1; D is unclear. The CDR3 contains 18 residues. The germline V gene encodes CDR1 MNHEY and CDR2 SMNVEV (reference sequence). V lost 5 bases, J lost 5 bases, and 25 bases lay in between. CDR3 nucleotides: TGTGCCAGCAGTACCGTAATTAGCAGACCACATAAGAACAATGAGCAGTTCTTC. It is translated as CASSTVISRPHKNNEQFF.

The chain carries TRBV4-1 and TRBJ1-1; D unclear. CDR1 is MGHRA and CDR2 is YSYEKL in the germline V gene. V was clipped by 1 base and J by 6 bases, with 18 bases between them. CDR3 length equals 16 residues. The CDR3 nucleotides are TGCGCCAGCAGCCAAGGTTTGTCGCACCAGGAGGCTGAAGCTTTCTTT. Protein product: CASSQGLSHQEAEAFF.

The CDR3, as DNA: TGTGCCAGCAGTTACTCCGACAGGAGCGAGACCCAGTACTTC. This translates into CASSYSDRSETQYF. The chain carries TRBV6-5 and TRBJ2-5; D may be TRBD1 (6 bases). CDR1 is MNHEY and CDR2 is SVGAGI in the germline V gene. The CDR3 contains 14 residues. Trimming took off 0 bases at V and 5 bases at J, with 10 bases between the two ends.

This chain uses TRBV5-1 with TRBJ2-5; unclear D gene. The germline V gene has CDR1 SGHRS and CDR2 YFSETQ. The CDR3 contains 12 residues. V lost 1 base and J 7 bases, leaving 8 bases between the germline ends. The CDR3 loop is CASSLTNGTQYF. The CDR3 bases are TGCGCCAGCAGCTTGACAAATGGGACCCAGTACTTC. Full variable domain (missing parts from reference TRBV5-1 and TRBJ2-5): KAGVTQTPRYLIKTRGQQVTLSCSPISGHRSVSWYQQTPGQGLQFLFEYFSETQRNKGNFPGRFSGRQFSNSRSEMNVSTLELGDSALYLCASSLTNGTQYFGPGTRLLVL.

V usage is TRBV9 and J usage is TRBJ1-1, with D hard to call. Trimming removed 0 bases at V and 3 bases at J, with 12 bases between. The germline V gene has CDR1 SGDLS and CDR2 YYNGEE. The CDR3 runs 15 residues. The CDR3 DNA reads TGTGCCAGCAGCGTAGTAGAGGGTGTGGACACTGAAGCTTTCTTT. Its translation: CASSVVEGVDTEAFF.

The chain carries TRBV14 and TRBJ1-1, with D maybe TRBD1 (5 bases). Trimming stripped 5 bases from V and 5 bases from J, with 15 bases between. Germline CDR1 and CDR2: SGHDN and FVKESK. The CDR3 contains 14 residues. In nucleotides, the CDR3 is TGTGCCAGCAGCTTTCCGACAGTGGCGACTGAAGCTTTCTTT. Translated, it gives CASSFPTVATEAFF.